This TCR beta chain was obtained from a study of T cell responses to AZD1222 COVID-19 vaccine. About the study: Samples with a second dose at about 4 or about 12 weeks were pooled together.

CDR3 size: 14 residues. The junction had 8 bases not matched to a gene; V was cut back by 5 bases and J by 9 bases. The V gene's germline CDR1 is MNHNS and CDR2 SASEGT. In regard to this clone: Its antigen is still unknown.

Profiled with immunoSEQ multiplex PCR; TCRdb holds only in-frame clones, not every one. The sample holds about 140,000 clones, 92% seen once. General study results and limits: With two AZD1222 doses given, Spike-specific TCR breadth and depth both rose. In all cases, repertoires were sampled only after the peak T cell response.

Specimen: peripheral blood, collected on day 0 of AZD1222 vaccination. The clonotype comes from an adult in good health. This chain connects TRBV6-1 to TRBJ2-1; 9 nucleotides line up with TRBD2. The CDR3, as DNA: TGTGCCAGCAGTTCTAGCGGGGAAGTAAGTGAGCAGTTCTTC. Its translation is CASSSSGEVSEQFF.